This is a list of T cell receptor beta chains from one sample in a study of T cell responses to AZD1222 COVID-19 vaccine. The assay was immunoSEQ multiplex PCR, and TCRdb's table has in-frame clones only and misses some. This sample has roughly 110,000 clones, with about 80% found just once. Sequencing was performed on peripheral blood, taken on day 0 of AZD1222 vaccination. These receptors were obtained from an adult in good health. The CDR3 runs from the conserved cysteine through the conserved F or W. A D gene is named only where the DNA matches it firmly. Size is stated for part of the rows, as once, few or many counts, or as a class when the clone is expanded.

v_call	j_call	clone_size	d_call	cdr3_aa	cdr3_nt
TRBV27	TRBJ1-2	-	-	CASALSAFPGYGYTF	TGTGCCAGCGCTCTTTCGGCATTTCCCGGCTATGGCTACACCTTC
TRBV24-1	TRBJ1-1	-	-	CATRAAGNTEAFF	TGTGCCACCCGTGCGGCAGGGAACACTGAAGCTTTCTTT
TRBV28	TRBJ2-7	-	-	CASTPSGFRQRYEQYF	TGTGCCAGCACCCCCTCAGGGTTTCGCCAAAGGTACGAGCAGTACTTC
TRBV5-1	TRBJ2-3	-	TRBD2	CASSVTSGARDTQYF	TGCGCCAGCAGCGTGACTAGCGGGGCCCGGGATACGCAGTATTTT
TRBV5-1	TRBJ2-7	-	TRBD2	CASSSTQGLAGVYRSEQYF	TGCGCCAGCAGCTCAACTCAGGGACTAGCGGGAGTTTATCGAAGCGAGCAGTACTTC
TRBV7-2	TRBJ2-3	once	-	CASSLPGLKSTDTQYF	TGTGCCAGCAGCTTACCGGGACTCAAAAGCACAGATACGCAGTATTTT
TRBV6-1	TRBJ1-3	-	-	CASSATGLSSSGNTIYF	TGTGCCAGCAGTGCCACCGGGCTCTCGAGCTCTGGAAACACCATATATTTT
TRBV5-1	TRBJ1-5	-	-	CASSQQGYSNQPQHF	TGCGCCAGCAGCCAACAGGGCTATAGCAATCAGCCCCAGCATTTT
TRBV7-9	TRBJ1-3	few	-	CASSPRGAGNTIYF	TGTGCCAGCAGCCCCCGAGGGGCTGGAAACACCATATATTTT
TRBV4-2	TRBJ1-1	-	-	CASSQEGTNTEAFF	TGTGCCAGCAGCCAAGAGGGCACGAACACTGAAGCTTTCTTT
TRBV11-2	TRBJ1-3	-	-	CASSLPTGTSGNTIYF	TGTGCCAGCAGCTTGCCTACCGGGACCTCTGGAAACACCATATATTTT
TRBV6-6	TRBJ2-2	-	-	CASSYMGTGELFF	TGTGCCAGCAGTTACATGGGCACCGGGGAGCTGTTTTTT
TRBV7-2	TRBJ2-1	-	TRBD2	CASSLSGGAFNEQFF	TGTGCCAGCAGCCTCAGCGGGGGGGCCTTTAATGAGCAGTTCTTC
TRBV19	TRBJ1-5	-	TRBD1	CASSISGTGALNQPQHF	TGTGCCAGTAGTATCAGTGGGACAGGGGCCCTAAATCAGCCCCAGCATTTT
TRBV10-3	TRBJ1-5	-	-	CAISVQESNQPQHF	TGTGCCATCAGTGTACAGGAGAGCAATCAGCCCCAGCATTTT
TRBV6-5	TRBJ2-1	-	-	CASSPHLSYNEQFF	TGTGCCAGCAGTCCGCACCTCTCCTACAATGAGCAGTTCTTC
TRBV28	TRBJ1-5	once	TRBD1	CASSSRQGLGVQPQHF	TGTGCCAGCAGTTCCCGACAGGGGTTGGGGGTTCAGCCCCAGCATTTT
TRBV5-4	TRBJ1-6	once	-	CASSLGGVSPLHF	TGTGCCAGCAGCTTGGGGGGGGTTTCACCCCTCCACTTT
TRBV7-8	TRBJ2-7	-	-	CASSQDGPGEQYF	TGTGCCAGCAGCCAGGACGGTCCCGGCGAGCAGTACTTC
TRBV2	TRBJ1-2	-	-	CASSSGPNYGYTF	TGTGCCAGCAGTTCGGGACCAAACTATGGCTACACCTTC
TRBV7-9	TRBJ2-1	-	-	CASSLWPTAPEQFF	TGTGCCAGCAGCTTATGGCCGACGGCCCCCGAGCAGTTCTTC
TRBV28	TRBJ2-3	-	TRBD1	CASSSNRGGGTDTQYF	TGTGCCAGCAGTTCGAACAGGGGTGGGGGCACAGATACGCAGTATTTT
TRBV14	TRBJ1-1	-	-	CASSQDLSGRAFF	TGTGCCAGCAGCCAAGATCTCTCAGGGAGAGCTTTCTTT
TRBV7-2	TRBJ1-2	-	TRBD1	CASSLVTGAALYGYTF	TGTGCCAGCAGCTTAGTAACAGGGGCGGCCCTCTATGGCTACACCTTC
TRBV6-2/TRBV6-3	TRBJ2-3	-	TRBD2	CASSSEERENRNTQYF	TGTGCCAGCAGCTCCGAGGAGCGGGAGAATCGAAATACGCAGTATTTT
TRBV10-3	TRBJ2-7	-	TRBD2	CAIFAGGSSYEQYF	TGTGCCATCTTTGCGGGAGGCAGCTCCTACGAGCAGTACTTC
TRBV5-6	TRBJ1-1	few	TRBD1	CASSLGTGGSREAFF	TGTGCCAGCAGCTTGGGGACAGGGGGCTCCCGTGAAGCTTTCTTT
TRBV14	TRBJ1-1	-	TRBD1	CASSQVGQGVNTEAFF	TGTGCCAGCAGCCAAGTGGGACAGGGCGTAAACACTGAAGCTTTCTTT
TRBV7-2	TRBJ2-7	-	TRBD2	CASSLKRLAGAEQYF	TGTGCCAGCAGCTTGAAGAGGCTAGCGGGTGCCGAGCAGTACTTC
TRBV7-2	TRBJ2-1	-	TRBD1	CASSFNRGDNEQFF	TGTGCCAGCAGCTTTAACAGGGGAGACAATGAGCAGTTCTTC
TRBV7-2	TRBJ2-1	-	-	CASSFVGNEQFF	TGTGCCAGCAGCTTTGTCGGTAATGAGCAGTTCTTC
TRBV9	TRBJ2-2	-	-	CASSAILSANTGELFF	TGTGCCAGCAGCGCCATTCTTAGCGCGAACACCGGGGAGCTGTTTTTT
TRBV5-1	TRBJ1-1	-	TRBD1	CASSPGQGGTEAFF	TGCGCCAGCAGCCCGGGACAGGGAGGAACTGAAGCTTTCTTT
TRBV27	TRBJ1-5	-	-	CASGQQNSNQPQHF	TGTGCCAGCGGACAGCAAAATAGCAATCAGCCCCAGCATTTT
TRBV19	TRBJ1-1	-	TRBD1	CAARDSFNTEAFF	TGTGCCGCAAGGGACAGTTTTAACACTGAAGCTTTCTTT
TRBV5-6	TRBJ1-5	-	-	CASSWGGVGNQPQHF	TGTGCCAGCAGCTGGGGGGGCGTAGGCAATCAGCCCCAGCATTTT
TRBV29-1	TRBJ1-2	-	-	CSVLGSGGDGYTF	TGCAGCGTCTTAGGTTCGGGGGGGGATGGCTACACCTTC
TRBV18	TRBJ1-5	-	-	CASSPSGRTNQPQHF	TGTGCCAGCTCACCCTCCGGACGGACCAATCAGCCCCAGCATTTT
TRBV19	TRBJ2-3	-	-	CASSGLRGTGTDTQYF	TGTGCCAGTAGTGGCCTTAGGGGGACCGGCACAGATACGCAGTATTTT
TRBV9	TRBJ2-7	-	-	CASSVEGQNSYEQYF	TGTGCCAGCAGCGTAGAGGGTCAGAACTCCTACGAGCAGTACTTC
TRBV28	TRBJ1-4	-	-	CASSLMGAMDEKLFF	TGTGCCAGCAGTTTAATGGGGGCGATGGATGAAAAACTGTTTTTT
TRBV3-1/TRBV3-2	TRBJ1-2	-	-	CASSQEGSGQAYGYTF	TGTGCCAGCAGCCAAGAAGGATCTGGACAAGCCTATGGCTACACCTTC
TRBV7-2	TRBJ1-1	-	-	CASSFAITEAFF	TGTGCCAGCAGCTTCGCCATCACTGAAGCTTTCTTT